The clone carrying this T cell receptor (beta chain) was picked up a small number of times. Mismatch with germline at one junction end may stem from a read error. These data come from a study of blood T cells in healthy people across ages. CDR3 size: 16 residues. From germline, CDR1 is MDHEN and CDR2 SYDVKM. A sample-barcoded 5' primer and a J-beta primer mix were used in a second PCR of roughly 7 to 12 cycles. All cDNA molecules were each tagged by a template-switch adaptor with 12 random nucleotides. TCRdb re-derived calls from the 5' RACE reads in MiXCR, one entry per CDR3 protein. The sample lists fewer than 2 million distinct CDR3 sequences, roughly two fifths seen once, with 20% to 25% in the top ten.

The rearrangement uses TRBV28 and TRBJ1-2; 8 bases are a match to TRBD1. This TCR was sampled from a human donor in good health. Sequenced: blood. The CDR3 coding sequence is TGTGCCAGCAGCACGGACAGGGAGGATGAGAACTATGGCTGCACCTTC. Translated, it gives CASSTDREDENYGCTF.